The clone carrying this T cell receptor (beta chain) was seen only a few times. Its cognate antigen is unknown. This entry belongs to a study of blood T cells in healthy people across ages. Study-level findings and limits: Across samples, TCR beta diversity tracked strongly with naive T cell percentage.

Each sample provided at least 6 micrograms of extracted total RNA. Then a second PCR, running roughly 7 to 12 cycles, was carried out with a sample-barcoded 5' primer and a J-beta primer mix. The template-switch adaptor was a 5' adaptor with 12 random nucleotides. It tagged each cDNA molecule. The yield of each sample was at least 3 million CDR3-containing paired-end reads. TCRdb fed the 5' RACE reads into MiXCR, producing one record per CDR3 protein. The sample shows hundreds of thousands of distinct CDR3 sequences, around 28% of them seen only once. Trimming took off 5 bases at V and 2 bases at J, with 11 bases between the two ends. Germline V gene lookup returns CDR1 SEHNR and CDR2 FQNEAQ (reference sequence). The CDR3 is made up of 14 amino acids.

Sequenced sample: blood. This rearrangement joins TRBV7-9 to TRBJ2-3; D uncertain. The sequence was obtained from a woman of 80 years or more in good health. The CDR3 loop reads CASSPSPPTDTQYF. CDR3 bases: TGTGCCAGCAGCCCCAGTCCCCCCACAGATACGCAGTATTTT.